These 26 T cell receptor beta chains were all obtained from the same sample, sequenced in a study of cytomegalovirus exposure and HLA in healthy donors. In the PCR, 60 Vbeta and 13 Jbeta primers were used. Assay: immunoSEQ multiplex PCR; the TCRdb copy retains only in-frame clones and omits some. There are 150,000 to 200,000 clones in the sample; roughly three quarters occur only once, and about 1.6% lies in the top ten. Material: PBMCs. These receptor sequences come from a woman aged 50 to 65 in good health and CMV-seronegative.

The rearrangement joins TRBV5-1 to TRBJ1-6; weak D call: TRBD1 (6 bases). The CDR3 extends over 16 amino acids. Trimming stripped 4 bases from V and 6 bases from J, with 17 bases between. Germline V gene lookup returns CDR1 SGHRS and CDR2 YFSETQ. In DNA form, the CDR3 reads TGCGCCAGCAGCAAAGAACAGGGACGGGTTAATTCACCCCTCCACTTT. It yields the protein CASSKEQGRVNSPLHF.

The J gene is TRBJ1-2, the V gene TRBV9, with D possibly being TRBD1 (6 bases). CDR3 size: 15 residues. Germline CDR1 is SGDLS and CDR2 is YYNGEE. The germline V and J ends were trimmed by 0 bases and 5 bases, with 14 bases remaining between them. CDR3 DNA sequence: TGTGCCAGCAGCGTAGTTTCAGGGGCCGGGTATGGCTACACCTTC. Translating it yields CASSVVSGAGYGYTF.

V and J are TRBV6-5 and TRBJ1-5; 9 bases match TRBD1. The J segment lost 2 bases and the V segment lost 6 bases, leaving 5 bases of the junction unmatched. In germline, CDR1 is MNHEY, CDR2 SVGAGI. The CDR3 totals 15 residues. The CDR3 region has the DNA TGTGCCAGCAGAAGACAGGGGGAAGGCAATCAGCCCCAGCATTTT. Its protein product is CASRRQGEGNQPQHF.

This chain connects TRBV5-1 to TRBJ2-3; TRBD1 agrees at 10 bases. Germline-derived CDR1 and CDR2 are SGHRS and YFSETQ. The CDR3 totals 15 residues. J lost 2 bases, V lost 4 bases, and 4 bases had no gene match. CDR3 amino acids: CASSPGQGVTDTQYF. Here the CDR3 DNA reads TGCGCCAGCAGCCCTGGACAGGGGGTCACAGATACGCAGTATTTT. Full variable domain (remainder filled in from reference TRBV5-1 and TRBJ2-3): KAGVTQTPRYLIKTRGQQVTLSCSPISGHRSVSWYQQTPGQGLQFLFEYFSETQRNKGNFPGRFSGRQFSNSRSEMNVSTLELGDSALYLCASSPGQGVTDTQYFGPGTRLTVL.

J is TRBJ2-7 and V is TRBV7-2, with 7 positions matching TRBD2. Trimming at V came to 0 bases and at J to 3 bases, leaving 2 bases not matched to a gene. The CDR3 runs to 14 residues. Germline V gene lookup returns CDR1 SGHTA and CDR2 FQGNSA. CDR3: CASSLAGGDYEQYF. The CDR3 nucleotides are TGTGCCAGCAGCTTAGCGGGAGGGGACTACGAGCAGTACTTC.

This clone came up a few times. CDR3 coding DNA: TGTGCCAGCAGCCAAGGGCAGGGTAAAAGTAACTATGGCTACACCTTC. Its protein is CASSQGQGKSNYGYTF. The V gene is TRBV14, the J gene TRBJ1-2; weak D call: TRBD1 (5 bases). The CDR3 has 16 residues. V was cut by 1 base and J by 1 base, with 13 bases left in between. Germline CDR1 and CDR2: SGHDN and FVKESK.

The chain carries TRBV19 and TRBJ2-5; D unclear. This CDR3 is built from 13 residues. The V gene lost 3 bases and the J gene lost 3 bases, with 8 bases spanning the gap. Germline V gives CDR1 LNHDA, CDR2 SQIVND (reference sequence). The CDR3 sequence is CASSMPPEETQYF. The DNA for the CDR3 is TGTGCCAGTAGTATGCCCCCAGAAGAGACCCAGTACTTC.

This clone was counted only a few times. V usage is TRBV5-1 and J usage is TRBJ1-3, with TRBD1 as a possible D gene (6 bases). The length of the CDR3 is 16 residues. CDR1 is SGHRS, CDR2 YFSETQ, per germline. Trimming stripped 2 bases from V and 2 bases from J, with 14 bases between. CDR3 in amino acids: CASSLLGTRTGNTIYF. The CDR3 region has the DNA TGCGCCAGCAGCTTACTCGGGACAAGAACTGGAAACACCATATATTTT.

This CDR3 reads CASGLGLAGGSQETQYF. The CDR3 bases are TGTGCTAGTGGTTTGGGACTAGCGGGGGGGTCCCAAGAGACCCAGTACTTC. The V gene is TRBV12-5, the J gene TRBJ2-5; TRBD2 matches at 14 bases. J gave up 1 base and V 1 base, and 2 bases lay outside the gene matches. This CDR3 spans 17 amino acids. Germline assignment: CDR1 LGHNT and CDR2 FRNRAP.

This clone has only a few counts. The DNA of the CDR3 is TGTGCCAGCAGTTACAATCCCCATGGGCGCGAAGCTTTCTTT. This encodes CASSYNPHGREAFF. The J gene is TRBJ1-1, the V gene TRBV6-5, with unresolved D. The V gene lost 2 bases and the J gene lost 8 bases, with 15 bases spanning the gap. This CDR3 comprises 14 residues. Germline V gene lookup returns CDR1 MNHEY and CDR2 SVGAGI.

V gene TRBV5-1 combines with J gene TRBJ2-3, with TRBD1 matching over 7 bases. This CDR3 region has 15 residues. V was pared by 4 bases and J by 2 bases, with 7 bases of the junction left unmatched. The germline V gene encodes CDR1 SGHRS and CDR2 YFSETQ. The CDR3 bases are TGCGCCAGCAGCCCTGGACAGGTGAACACAGATACGCAGTATTTT. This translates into CASSPGQVNTDTQYF.

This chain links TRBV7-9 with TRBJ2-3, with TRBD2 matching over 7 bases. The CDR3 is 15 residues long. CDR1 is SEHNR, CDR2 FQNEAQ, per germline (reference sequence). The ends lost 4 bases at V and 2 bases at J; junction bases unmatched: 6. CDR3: CASSSSGLYTDTQYF. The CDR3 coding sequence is TGTGCCAGCAGCTCCTCGGGACTATACACAGATACGCAGTATTTT.

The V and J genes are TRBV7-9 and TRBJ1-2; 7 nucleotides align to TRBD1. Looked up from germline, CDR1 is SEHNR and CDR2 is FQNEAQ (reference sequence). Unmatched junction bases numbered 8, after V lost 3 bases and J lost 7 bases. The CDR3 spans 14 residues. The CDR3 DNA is TGTGCCAGCAGCTTGGGGGCCGGGGACAGTGGCTACACCTTC. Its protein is CASSLGAGDSGYTF. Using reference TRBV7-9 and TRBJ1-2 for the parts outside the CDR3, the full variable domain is DTGVSQNPRHKITKRGQNVTFRCDPISEHNRLYWYRQTLGQGPEFLTYFQNEAQLEKSRLLSDRFSAERPKGSFSTLEIQRTEQGDSAMYLCASSLGAGDSGYTFGSGTRLTVV.

DNA of the CDR3: TGTGCCAGCAGCTGCTTTAAAAACCGGGACTCCGATAGCAATCAGCCCCAGCATTTT. Amino acid sequence: CASSCFKNRDSDSNQPQHF. The chain uses TRBV5-4 and TRBJ1-5, with a tentative D call TRBD1 (5 bases). With 3 bases removed from V and 0 bases from J, the gap between germline ends came to 22 bases. Germline CDR1 is SGHNT and CDR2 is YYREEE (reference sequence). CDR3 size: 19 residues. The full variable domain, with the rest looked up from reference TRBV5-4 and TRBJ1-5, is ETGVTQSPTHLIKTRGQQVTLRCSSQSGHNTVSWYQQALGQGPQFIFQYYREEENGRGNFPPRFSGLQFPNYSSELNVNALELDDSALYLCASSCFKNRDSDSNQPQHFGDGTRLSIL.

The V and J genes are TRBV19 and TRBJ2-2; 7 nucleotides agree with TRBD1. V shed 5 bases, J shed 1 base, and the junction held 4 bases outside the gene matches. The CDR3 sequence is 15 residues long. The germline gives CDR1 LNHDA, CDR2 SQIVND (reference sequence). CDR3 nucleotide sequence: TGTGCCAGTAGTTGGGCAGGGGGGAACACCGGGGAGCTGTTTTTT. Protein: CASSWAGGNTGELFF. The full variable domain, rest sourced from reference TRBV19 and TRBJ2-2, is DGGITQSPKYLFRKEGQNVTLSCEQNLNHDAMYWYRQDPGQGLRLIYYSQIVNDFQKGDIAEGYSVSREKKESFPLTVTSAQKNPTAFYLCASSWAGGNTGELFFGEGSRLTVL.

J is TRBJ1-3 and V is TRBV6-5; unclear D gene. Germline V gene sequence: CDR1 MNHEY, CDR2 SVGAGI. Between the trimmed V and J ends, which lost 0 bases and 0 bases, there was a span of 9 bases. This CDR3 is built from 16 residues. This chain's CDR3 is CASSYSDGGSGNTIYF. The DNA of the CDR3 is TGTGCCAGCAGTTACTCGGATGGAGGCTCTGGAAACACCATATATTTT.

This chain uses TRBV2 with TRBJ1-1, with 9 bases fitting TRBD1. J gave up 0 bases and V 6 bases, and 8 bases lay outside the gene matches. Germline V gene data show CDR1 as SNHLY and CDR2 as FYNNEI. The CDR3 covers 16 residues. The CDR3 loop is CASSLSGQGMNTEAFF. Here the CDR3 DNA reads TGTGCCAGCAGCCTCTCCGGACAGGGGATGAACACTGAAGCTTTCTTT.

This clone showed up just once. CDR3 sequence (DNA): TGTGCCAGCAGTGTCTCCGAGCAGTACTTC. This encodes CASSVSEQYF. The rearrangement joins TRBV2 to TRBJ2-7; no clear D gene. Germline CDR1 SNHLY, CDR2 FYNNEI. The V gene lost 4 bases and the J gene lost 6 bases, with 4 bases spanning the gap. The CDR3 runs 10 residues.

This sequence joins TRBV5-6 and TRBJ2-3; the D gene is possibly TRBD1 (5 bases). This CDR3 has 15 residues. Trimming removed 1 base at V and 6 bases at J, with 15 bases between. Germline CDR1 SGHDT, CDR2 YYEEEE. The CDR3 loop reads CASSLRQRNVDTQYF. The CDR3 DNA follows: TGTGCCAGCAGCTTGCGACAGAGGAATGTTGATACGCAGTATTTT.

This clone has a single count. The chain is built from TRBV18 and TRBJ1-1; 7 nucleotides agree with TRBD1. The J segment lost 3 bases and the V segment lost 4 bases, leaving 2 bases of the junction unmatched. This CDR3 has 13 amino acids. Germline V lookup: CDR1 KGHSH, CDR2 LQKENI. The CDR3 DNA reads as TGTGCCAGCTCACAGGGGGCCGACACTGAAGCTTTCTTT. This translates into CASSQGADTEAFF.

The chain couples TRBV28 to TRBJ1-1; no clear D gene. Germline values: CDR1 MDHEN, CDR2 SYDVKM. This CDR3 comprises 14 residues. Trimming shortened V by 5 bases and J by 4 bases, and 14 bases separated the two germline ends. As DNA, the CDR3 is TGTGCCAGCAGTCGGATCGGGAGACCCACTGAAGCTTTCTTT. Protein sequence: CASSRIGRPTEAFF. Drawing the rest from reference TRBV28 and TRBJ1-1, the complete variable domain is DVKVTQSSRYLVKRTGEKVFLECVQDMDHENMFWYRQDPGLGLRLIYFSYDVKMKEKGDIPEGYSVSREKKERFSLILESASTNQTSMYLCASSRIGRPTEAFFGQGTRLTVV.

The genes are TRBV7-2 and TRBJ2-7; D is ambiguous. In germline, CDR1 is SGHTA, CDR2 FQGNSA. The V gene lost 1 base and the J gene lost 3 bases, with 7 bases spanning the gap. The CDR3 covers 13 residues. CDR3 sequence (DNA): TGTGCCAGCAGCTTAGGGCAGAACTACGAGCAGTACTTC. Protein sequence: CASSLGQNYEQYF.

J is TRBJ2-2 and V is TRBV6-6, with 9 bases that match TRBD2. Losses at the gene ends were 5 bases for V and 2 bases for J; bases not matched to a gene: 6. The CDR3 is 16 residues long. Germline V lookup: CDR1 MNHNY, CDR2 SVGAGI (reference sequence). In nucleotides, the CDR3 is TGTGCCAGCAGTAAACCTAGCGGGACCAACACCGGGGAGCTGTTTTTT. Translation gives CASSKPSGTNTGELFF.

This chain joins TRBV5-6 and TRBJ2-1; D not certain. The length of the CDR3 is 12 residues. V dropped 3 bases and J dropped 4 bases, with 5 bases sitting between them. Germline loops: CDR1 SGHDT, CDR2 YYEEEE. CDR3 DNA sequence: TGTGCCAGCAGCTCTAAGTACAATGAGCAGTTCTTC. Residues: CASSSKYNEQFF.

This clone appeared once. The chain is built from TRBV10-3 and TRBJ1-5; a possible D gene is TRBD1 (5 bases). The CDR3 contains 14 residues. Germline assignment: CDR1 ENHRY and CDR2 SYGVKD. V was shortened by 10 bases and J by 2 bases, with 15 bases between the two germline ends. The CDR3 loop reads CATQGNMGNQPQHF. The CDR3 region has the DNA TGTGCCACCCAGGGAAATATGGGCAATCAGCCCCAGCATTTT.

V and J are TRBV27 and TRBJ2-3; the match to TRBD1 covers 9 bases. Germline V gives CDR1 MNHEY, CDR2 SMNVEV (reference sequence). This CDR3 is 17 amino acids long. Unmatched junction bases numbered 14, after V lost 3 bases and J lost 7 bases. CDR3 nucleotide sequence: TGTGCCAGCAGTTTTTTACCCTCCGGGACAGGGTTTAATACGCAGTATTTT. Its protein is CASSFLPSGTGFNTQYF.